This T cell receptor (beta chain) was obtained from a study of molecular identifiers for immune sequencing clone quantification. CD8+CD4-CCR7+CD45RA+ sorting gave the naive CD8 T cells. Previously described methods and listed TCR primers produced bulk TCR libraries. TCRdb reanalysed the PCR reads using MiXCR and keeps one entry per CDR3 protein. The profile covers hundreds of thousands of distinct CDR3 sequences, with roughly 23% appearing a single time and 0.78% taken by the ten largest. V gave up 1 base and J gave up 4 bases; unmatched junction bases: 6. The CDR3 length is 16 residues. Germline loops: CDR1 MDHEN, CDR2 SYDVKM. This clonotype was counted many times. Its antigen is unknown. Study-wide results and caveats: Single-cell amounts of spiked Jurkat TCR RNA were reportedly detectable among about a million naive cells.

V and J are TRBV28 and TRBJ2-4; 8 bases line up with TRBD2. Material: naive CD8+ T cells from blood, with Jurkat cell RNA spiked in. Subset in this sample: FACS-sorted CD8+CD4-CCR7+CD45RA+ naive T cells. The receptor was derived from a human donor in good health. Some libraries in this study had Jurkat cell RNA spiked in. CDR3 sequence: CASSLLREGRKNIQYF. In DNA form, the CDR3 reads TGTGCCAGCAGTTTATTACGGGAGGGCCGGAAAAACATTCAGTACTTC. The whole variable domain, remainder taken from reference TRBV28 and TRBJ2-4, is DVKVTQSSRYLVKRTGEKVFLECVQDMDHENMFWYRQDPGLGLRLIYFSYDVKMKEKGDIPEGYSVSREKKERFSLILESASTNQTSMYLCASSLLREGRKNIQYFGAGTRLSVL.